The next 11 T cell receptor beta chains were all read from a single sample in a study of vaccination effects on CD4 cells after COVID-19. What these receptors recognize is not known. TCRdb's table, derived via immunoSEQ multiplex PCR, lists solely in-frame clones and lacks some. The table records about 28,000 clones, 65% of them present only once. Cells that had been cultured for 10 days were the source of isolated CD4+ T cells. The sequencing used CD4+ T cells from PBMCs cultured without peptide, collected before COVID-19 vaccination. Receptors were obtained from a human donor who received a COVID-19 vaccine.

The rearrangement joins TRBV18 to TRBJ2-5, with D uncertain. The germline gives CDR1 KGHSH, CDR2 LQKENI. The CDR3 totals 14 residues. With 3 bases removed from V and 2 bases from J, the gap between germline ends came to 10 bases. The CDR3 loop reads CASSPYRNQETQYF. CDR3 in DNA: TGTGCCAGCTCACCTTACAGAAATCAAGAGACCCAGTACTTC.

The chain carries TRBV19 and TRBJ2-7; maybe TRBD1 (5 bases). Trimming took 6 bases from V and 7 from J, leaving 22 bases between them. Germline V gene lookup returns CDR1 LNHDA and CDR2 SQIVND (reference sequence). This CDR3 contains 15 residues. CDR3 sequence: CASSPPTGRVWEQYF. CDR3 DNA sequence: TGTGCCAGTAGCCCCCCCACGGGCAGGGTATGGGAGCAGTACTTC.

The chain employs TRBV18 and TRBJ2-5; D remains ambiguous. Germline V gene data show CDR1 as KGHSH and CDR2 as LQKENI. V gave up 3 bases and J gave up 2 bases, with 10 bases separating them. This CDR3 is built from 14 residues. DNA for the CDR3: TGTGCCAGCTCACCTAAAAGTTTGCAAGAGACCCAGTACTTC. It encodes CASSPKSLQETQYF. Filled out from reference TRBV18 and TRBJ2-5, the complete variable domain reads NAGVMQNPRHLVRRRGQEARLRCSPMKGHSHVYWYRQLPEEGLKFMVYLQKENIIDESGMPKERFSAEFPKEGPSILRIQQVVRGDSAAYFCASSPKSLQETQYFGPGTRLLVL.

The rearrangement links TRBV6-5 to TRBJ2-2; no clear D gene. In germline, CDR1 is MNHEY, CDR2 SVGAGI. The CDR3 consists of 14 residues. V lost 6 bases, J lost 4 bases, and 12 bases lay in between. CDR3 amino acids: CASRTGQATGELFF. CDR3 nucleotide sequence: TGTGCCAGCAGAACGGGCCAGGCCACCGGGGAGCTGTTTTTT.

This chain links TRBV7-9 with TRBJ2-5, with D uncertain. V lost 7 bases to trimming and J lost 0 bases, with 9 bases between them. The germline gives CDR1 SEHNR, CDR2 FQNEAQ (reference sequence). This CDR3 is 13 amino acids long. This CDR3 reads CASTWGNQETQYF. The DNA for the CDR3 is TGTGCCAGCACTTGGGGTAACCAAGAGACCCAGTACTTC.

The chain employs TRBV11-2 and TRBJ1-2; D might be TRBD1 (6 bases). Germline CDR1 reads SGHAT; CDR2 reads FQNNGV. This CDR3 has 15 residues. Between the trimmed V and J ends, which lost 1 base and 0 bases, there was a span of 9 bases. The DNA for the CDR3 is TGTGCCAGCAGCTTAGTGGGGACAACTAACTATGGCTACACCTTC. Translation: CASSLVGTTNYGYTF.

The rearrangement joins TRBV15 to TRBJ1-5; TRBD1 aligns across 9 bases. Germline CDR1 reads LNHNV; CDR2 reads YYDKDF (reference sequence). There are 14 residues in the CDR3. V shed 3 bases and J 4 bases; nucleotides not matched to a gene: 1. For the CDR3, the DNA is TGTGCCACCAGCAGCGGGACAGGGAATCAGCCCCAGCATTTT. Encoded protein: CATSSGTGNQPQHF.

The J gene is TRBJ2-7, the V gene TRBV10-1, with no clear D. The CDR3 runs 12 residues. Trimming took 2 bases from V and 9 from J, leaving 11 bases between them. CDR1 and CDR2 from the germline V gene are WNHNN and SYGVQD (reference sequence). CDR3 DNA: TGCGCCAGCAGTGAGCTTAAGTGGGGGCAGTACTTC. Translated, it gives CASSELKWGQYF.

The V and J genes are TRBV7-2 and TRBJ2-6; D possibly corresponds to TRBD1 (6 bases). This CDR3 spans 16 amino acids. The V gene's germline CDR1 is SGHTA and CDR2 FQGNSA. V was cut by 2 bases and J by 2 bases, with 10 bases left in between. The CDR3 is CASSLTGKPGANVLTF. CDR3 DNA: TGTGCCAGCAGCTTAACAGGGAAGCCTGGGGCCAACGTCCTGACTTTC. Full variable domain (missing parts from reference TRBV7-2 and TRBJ2-6): GAGVSQSPSNKVTEKGKDVELRCDPISGHTALYWYRQSLGQGLEFLIYFQGNSAPDKSGLPSDRFSAERTGGSVSTLTIQRTQQEDSAVYLCASSLTGKPGANVLTFGAGSRLTVL.

This clone occurred once. V and J are TRBV5-4 and TRBJ2-1, with D perhaps TRBD1 (5 bases). Germline CDR1 SGHNT, CDR2 YYREEE (reference sequence). This CDR3 has 15 residues. The ends were cut back, 5 bases at V and 0 bases at J, with 12 bases in the middle. CDR3 in DNA: TGTGCCAGCAGGGTTCAGGGCCCCTCCTACAATGAGCAGTTCTTC. It codes for CASRVQGPSYNEQFF.

V and J are TRBV6-4 and TRBJ2-1, with 7 bases identical to TRBD2. The V gene's germline CDR1 is MRHNA and CDR2 SNTAGT. This CDR3 region has 15 residues. V was clipped by 0 bases and J by 8 bases; unmatched bases: 7. The CDR3: CASSDSGGGPDEQFF. CDR3 nucleotide sequence: TGTGCCAGCAGTGACTCTGGGGGAGGGCCCGATGAGCAGTTCTTC.